The 31 T cell receptor beta chains given below trace back to one sample, sequenced in a study of preoperative IRX-2 immunotherapy in early breast cancer. The assay was immunoSEQ multiplex PCR, and TCRdb's table has in-frame clones only and misses some. The top ten hold about 1.5% of the sample, which has 30,000 to 45,000 clones, roughly four fifths seen once. As for treatment: preoperative locoregional IRX-2 cytokine immunotherapy. The specimen was lymph node tissue, collected after IRX-2 immunotherapy. The receptors derive from a human donor with breast cancer.

This chain joins TRBV19 and TRBJ1-4; no reliable D call. Germline V gene data show CDR1 as LNHDA and CDR2 as SQIVND (reference sequence). This CDR3 contains 15 residues. V was cut by 3 bases and J by 7 bases, with 15 bases left in between. CDR3 bases: TGTGCCAGTAGTATCGCGGGGAGGGTTGGTGAAAAACTGTTTTTT. As protein: CASSIAGRVGEKLFF.

The V and J genes are TRBV28 and TRBJ1-2; D ambiguous. Germline CDR1 is MDHEN and CDR2 is SYDVKM. Trimming left V 5 bases short and J 1 base short, with 8 bases between. The CDR3 is made up of 13 amino acids. The CDR3: CASSPRVNYGYTF. The CDR3 nucleotides are TGTGCCAGCAGTCCAAGGGTTAACTATGGCTACACCTTC.

The genes are TRBV6-8 and TRBJ2-1, with D perhaps matching TRBD2 (5 bases). In germline, CDR1 is MNHGY, CDR2 SAAAGT. V lost 1 base and J lost 10, with 14 bases in between. This CDR3 contains 14 residues. The CDR3 is CASSYLASLGEQFF. CDR3 DNA sequence: TGTGCCAGCAGTTACTTGGCTAGCCTAGGGGAGCAGTTCTTC.

The rearrangement uses TRBV29-1 and TRBJ1-1; no definite D call. Germline loops: CDR1 SQVTM, CDR2 ANQGSEA. The CDR3 is 13 amino acids. Trimming pared 8 bases from V and 1 base from J, leaving 14 bases between. The CDR3 region has the DNA TGCAGCACCCTAACCCAACAGAACACTGAAGCTTTCTTT. It translates to CSTLTQQNTEAFF.

This clone has a single count. The chain employs TRBV28 and TRBJ2-7; 11 positions match TRBD2. The junction had 7 bases not matched to a gene; V was cut back by 3 bases and J by 6 bases. The CDR3 has 15 residues. Germline V lookup: CDR1 MDHEN, CDR2 SYDVKM. The CDR3 region has the DNA TGTGCCAGCAGTTTCGAACTAGCGGGGGCCCTCGAGCAGTACTTC. Its translation is CASSFELAGALEQYF.

Note on this clone: The junction shows a germline mismatch at one end, possibly a read error. The genes are TRBV7-4 and TRBJ1-1; D remains unclear. Germline lookup yields CDR1 SGHVT and CDR2 SQSDAQ. The CDR3 has 13 amino acids. The CDR3 nucleotides read TGTGTCAGCAGCCCGCTTCGGGCGTCTGAAGCTTTCTTT. Translation: CVSSPLRASEAFF.

The J gene is TRBJ2-1, the V gene TRBV7-7, with 11 bases matching TRBD2. The CDR3 consists of 16 residues. V was pared by 5 bases and J by 8 bases, with 11 bases of the junction left unmatched. In germline, CDR1 is SSHAT, CDR2 FNYEAQ (reference sequence). The CDR3 bases are TGTGCCAGCAGCCTTATAGCGGGGGGGCCGGTAGATGAGCAGTTCTTC. Its protein is CASSLIAGGPVDEQFF.

The rearrangement links TRBV5-1 to TRBJ2-5, with D maybe TRBD2 (5 bases). Between the trimmed V and J ends, which lost 0 bases and 2 bases, there was a span of 14 bases. This CDR3 is built from 16 residues. Germline-derived CDR1 and CDR2 are SGHRS and YFSETQ. The CDR3 region has the DNA TGCGCCAGCAGCTTGGGGCTAGCTGGGGATCAAGAGACCCAGTACTTC. Its protein product is CASSLGLAGDQETQYF.

The chain links TRBV1 to TRBJ2-3; the D call in the table, TRBD2, was not verified against the DNA. TRBV1 is reported as a pseudogene. The CDR3 length is 16 residues. The CDR3 bases are TGCGCCAGCAGCCAAGGGCCTAGCGGGGCGGAAGATACGCAGTATTTT. Its protein product is CASSQGPSGAEDTQYF.

The chain employs TRBV6-8 and TRBJ1-2; 8 nucleotides match TRBD1. The CDR3 runs to 13 residues. Germline CDR1 reads MNHGY; CDR2 reads SAAAGT. Losses at the gene ends were 6 bases for V and 3 bases for J; bases not matched to a gene: 3. In DNA form, the CDR3 reads TGTGCCAGCAGGCCGACAGGGGACTATGGCTACACCTTC. Residues: CASRPTGDYGYTF.

The chain employs TRBV18 and TRBJ1-4, with TRBD1 matching over 9 bases. The length of the CDR3 is 19 residues. The ends lost 2 bases at V and 5 bases at J; junction bases unmatched: 15. Germline V lookup: CDR1 KGHSH, CDR2 LQKENI. CDR3 coding DNA: TGTGCCAGCTCACCAGATTCCCCCGGGACAGGGATTACAAATGAAAAACTGTTTTTT. Amino acid sequence: CASSPDSPGTGITNEKLFF.

The gene calls are TRBV7-5 and TRBJ1-1; the table gives TRBD1 as D, unverified against the DNA. TRBV7-5 corresponds to a pseudogene. CDR3 length equals 17 residues. The CDR3 DNA is TGTGCAAGTCGCCTAAGGACAGGGGGCTTAATCGCGGGTGAAGCTTTCTTT. Translated, it gives CASRLRTGGLIAGEAFF.

V usage is TRBV7-6 and J usage is TRBJ1-2; tentative D call: TRBD1 (6 bases). In germline, CDR1 is SGHVS, CDR2 FNYEAQ. The CDR3 has 14 amino acids. Trimming left V 5 bases short and J 4 bases short, with 14 bases between. CDR3 bases: TGTGCCAGCAGCGTACCCGACAGGAGCTATGGCTACACCTTC. Protein sequence: CASSVPDRSYGYTF.

This clone was counted a few times. The J gene is TRBJ2-7, the V gene TRBV11-3, with a weak D call TRBD2 (5 bases). V was pared by 4 bases and J by 2 bases, with 15 bases between. CDR1 and CDR2 (germline): SGHNT, YENEEA. CDR3 length: 15 residues. CDR3 protein: CASSSNREPTYEQYF. The CDR3 nucleotides read TGTGCCAGCAGCTCAAACCGGGAACCAACCTACGAGCAGTACTTC.

The V gene is TRBV6-8, the J gene TRBJ1-6; weak D call: TRBD1 (6 bases). Trimming removed 8 bases from V and 4 bases from J, with 18 bases in between. Germline V CDR1 and CDR2: MNHGY, SAAAGT. This CDR3 is 16 amino acids long. CDR3 loop: CASGHRVAPYNSPLHF. The CDR3 nucleotides are TGTGCCAGCGGTCACAGGGTTGCGCCGTATAATTCACCCCTCCACTTT.

This sequence joins TRBV10-2 and TRBJ1-5; maybe TRBD1 (6 bases). Germline CDR1 is WSHSY and CDR2 is SAAADI. Trimming took off 6 bases at V and 1 base at J, with 10 bases between the two ends. CDR3 length: 14 residues. The CDR3 coding sequence is TGCGCCAGCAGCCCGCAGGGGAGCAATCAGCCCCAGCATTTT. Amino acid sequence: CASSPQGSNQPQHF.

The chain uses TRBV19 and TRBJ1-5, with D possibly matching TRBD1 (5 bases). V was pared by 5 bases and J by 5 bases, with 10 bases between. Germline CDR1 and CDR2: LNHDA and SQIVND (reference sequence). This CDR3 has 13 residues. The CDR3 coding sequence is TGTGCCAGTAGTGGGGCAGCCGATCAGCCCCAGCATTTT. This codes for CASSGAADQPQHF.

V is TRBV6-8 and J is TRBJ2-1; TRBD1 might be the D (8 bases). The CDR3 has 15 residues. V was pared by 4 bases and J by 7 bases, with 17 bases between. The germline CDR1 and CDR2 sequences are MNHGY and SAAAGT. CDR3 region: CASSSPGGGSNEQFF. CDR3 bases: TGTGCCAGCAGTTCACCAGGGGGCGGGAGTAATGAGCAGTTCTTC.

The rearrangement joins TRBV10-3 to TRBJ1-2; D may be TRBD1 (6 bases). Trimming pared 2 bases from V and 13 bases from J, leaving 17 bases between. This CDR3 spans 13 amino acids. Germline values: CDR1 ENHRY, CDR2 SYGVKD. CDR3 DNA: TGTGCCATCAGTGAGCCGAGGGACACCCCTCTCACCTTC. As protein: CAISEPRDTPLTF.

The chain links TRBV6-8 to TRBJ1-5; TRBD1 is a possible D gene (5 bases). The V end was cut by 5 bases, the J end by 6 bases, with 14 bases between. Germline CDR1 reads MNHGY; CDR2 reads SAAAGT. The CDR3 runs 14 residues. CDR3 protein: CASSVGRGSQPQHF. CDR3 nucleotides: TGTGCCAGCAGTGTCGGTAGGGGCTCTCAGCCCCAGCATTTT.

The V gene is TRBV11-3, the J gene TRBJ1-5; D is possibly TRBD1 (5 bases). Deletions cut 1 base from V and 1 base from J, with 5 bases between. Germline values: CDR1 SGHNT, CDR2 YENEEA. The CDR3 has 14 residues. The CDR3 DNA reads TGTGCCAGCAGCTTAGGGGGGAGCAATCAGCCCCAGCATTTT. This gives the protein CASSLGGSNQPQHF.

This clone turned up a few times. This chain links TRBV11-3 with TRBJ2-7; 9 bases align to TRBD1. Germline-derived CDR1 and CDR2 are SGHNT and YENEEA. CDR3 length: 16 amino acids. V was clipped by 5 bases and J by 1 base; unmatched bases: 9. CDR3 residues: CASSLSGTGKSYEQYF. The DNA for the CDR3 is TGTGCCAGCAGCCTTTCCGGGACAGGGAAATCCTACGAGCAGTACTTC.

The genes are TRBV28 and TRBJ2-1, with D possibly being TRBD1 (5 bases). The CDR3 sequence is 14 residues long. CDR1 is MDHEN and CDR2 is SYDVKM in the germline V gene. V was clipped by 3 bases and J by 6 bases, with 12 bases between them. Written as DNA, the CDR3 is TGTGCCAGCAGTTTTGGGCCAGGGTCCAATGAGCAGTTCTTC. Translation gives CASSFGPGSNEQFF.

This clone was observed once. This sequence joins TRBV10-2 and TRBJ1-5, with no clear D. CDR1 is WSHSY, CDR2 SAAADI, per germline. Trimming removed 2 bases at V and 0 bases at J, with 8 bases between. The length of the CDR3 is 15 residues. As DNA, the CDR3 is TGCGCCAGCAGTGAGGTCCAGGCTAGCAATCAGCCCCAGCATTTT. Translation: CASSEVQASNQPQHF.

V and J are TRBV7-1 and TRBJ1-4; D unresolved. TRBV7-1 is annotated as an ORF whose role is uncertain. Trimming removed 6 bases from V and 3 bases from J, with 20 bases in between. The CDR3 loop spans 17 amino acids. CDR3 sequence: CASRRGAGVLPNEKLFF. DNA of the CDR3: TGTGCCAGCAGAAGAGGTGCGGGAGTCTTGCCTAATGAAAAACTGTTTTTT.

The rearrangement uses TRBV11-3 and TRBJ1-4; D is uncertain. V was shortened by 5 bases and J by 1 base, with 11 bases between the two germline ends. CDR3 size: 15 residues. Germline lookup yields CDR1 SGHNT and CDR2 YENEEA. The CDR3 is CASSPLTGTNEKLFF. The DNA for the CDR3 is TGTGCCAGCAGCCCGTTGACCGGAACTAATGAAAAACTGTTTTTT.

The chain links TRBV29-1 to TRBJ2-1; D is unclear. Between the trimmed V and J ends, which lost 3 bases and 1 base, there was a span of 16 bases. The CDR3 totals 16 residues. Per the germline V gene, CDR1 is SQVTM and CDR2 is ANQGSEA. CDR3 sequence reads: CSVEIVRRRSYNEQFF. Here the CDR3 DNA reads TGCAGCGTTGAGATCGTCCGACGACGGTCCTACAATGAGCAGTTCTTC.

The CDR3, as DNA: TGTGCCAGCAGTGGCACCGGGGGTGAAGCTTTCTTT. Translating gives CASSGTGGEAFF. This sequence joins TRBV6-8 and TRBJ1-1; the D gene is possibly TRBD1 (5 bases). This CDR3 spans 12 amino acids. The germline V gene encodes CDR1 MNHGY and CDR2 SAAAGT. The V end lost 5 bases, the J end lost 7 bases, and 11 bases lay between the germline ends.

V and J are TRBV11-3 and TRBJ2-1, with 7 bases that match TRBD2. V was pared by 0 bases and J by 5 bases, with 4 bases of the junction left unmatched. CDR3 length equals 15 residues. CDR1 is SGHNT and CDR2 is YENEEA in the germline V gene. CDR3 bases: TGTGCCAGCAGCTTAGATCCGGGAGGCCACAATGAGCAGTTCTTC. Amino acids: CASSLDPGGHNEQFF.

The rearrangement joins TRBV22-1 to TRBJ2-7; TRBD1, as called in the table, went unchecked against the DNA. TRBV22-1 is labeled a pseudogene. The CDR3 consists of 13 residues. The CDR3 reads CASIQDQGGEQYF. The CDR3, as DNA: TGTGCCAGCATCCAGGACCAGGGGGGCGAGCAGTACTTC.

The J gene is TRBJ1-4, the V gene TRBV11-3; D uncertain. The CDR3 loop spans 15 amino acids. In germline, CDR1 is SGHNT, CDR2 YENEEA. The V and J ends lost 4 bases and 5 bases respectively, with 14 bases between them. As DNA, the CDR3 is TGTGCCAGCAGCTCCTACACCGCAAAGAATGAAAAACTGTTTTTT. Encoded protein: CASSSYTAKNEKLFF.